Included here is one TCR beta chain sequence, with context. What it binds is unknown. Generated by immunoSEQ multiplex PCR, the TCRdb table keeps only in-frame clones and is missing some. The sample records about 2 million clones, less than 95% being singletons. Germline loops: CDR1 SQVTM, CDR2 ANQGSEA. With 2 bases removed from V and 3 bases from J, the gap between germline ends came to 8 bases. The CDR3 totals 12 residues. These data come from a study of shared clonotypes between healthy human individuals. Naive CD8 cells comprised CD45RO-negative, CCR7-positively selected cells, excluding terminally differentiated effector memory CD45RA+ cells. Only Caucasian adults living in Nashville, Tennessee made up the donor group. Study findings and constraints: Rarefaction showed sorted-subset sequencing was incomplete despite large depth. In general, naive subsets displayed greater estimated richness than memory subsets did. Donors were few, which limited the genetic and exposure-history diversity represented.

The chain carries TRBV29-1 and TRBJ2-7; D unclear. The receptor's source is a young man in good health. Sequenced material: naive CD8+ T cells sorted from blood. The CDR3 coding sequence is TGCAGCGTTGAATTCCCAGACTACGAGCAGTACTTC. Protein sequence: CSVEFPDYEQYF.